One and the same sample provided the 15 T cell receptor beta chains below, sequenced in a study of blood T cells in healthy people across ages. Sample-barcoded 5' priming and a J-beta primer mix drove a second PCR of 7 to 11 cycles. TCRdb reprocessed the 5' RACE reads via MiXCR and lists one record per CDR3 protein. The sample contains about 1.8 million distinct CDR3 sequences, less than 50% of which appear only once. The sample consisted of blood. These receptors came from a woman aged 40 to 50 in good health.

This clonotype turned up a few times. In DNA, the CDR3 is TGTGCCAGCAGTTACCTAGCGGGCACAGATACGCAGTATTTT. This codes for CASSYLAGTDTQYF. The genes are TRBV6-6 and TRBJ2-3; 7 bases agree with TRBD2. J was trimmed by 1 base and V by 2 bases; bases with no gene match: 0. Per the germline V gene, CDR1 is MNHNY and CDR2 is SVGAGI (reference sequence). The CDR3 is 14 amino acids.

The chain uses TRBV5-1 and TRBJ2-3, with D tentatively TRBD1 (5 bases). The CDR3 has 15 amino acids. CDR1 and CDR2 from the germline V gene are SGHRS and YFSETQ. Trimming cost V 0 bases and J 3 bases, with 11 bases left between them. CDR3 loop: CASSLEGHSTDTQYF. For the CDR3, the DNA is TGCGCCAGCAGCTTGGAAGGACACTCTACAGATACGCAGTATTTT. Full variable domain (missing parts from reference TRBV5-1 and TRBJ2-3): KAGVTQTPRYLIKTRGQQVTLSCSPISGHRSVSWYQQTPGQGLQFLFEYFSETQRNKGNFPGRFSGRQFSNSRSEMNVSTLELGDSALYLCASSLEGHSTDTQYFGPGTRLTVL.

CDR3 region: CASSYGAGIGSNQPQHF. CDR3 in DNA: TGTGCCAGCAGTTACGGGGCAGGGATAGGTAGCAATCAGCCCCAGCATTTT. The rearrangement links TRBV6-2 or TRBV6-3 to TRBJ1-5, with D perhaps TRBD1 (5 bases). Between the trimmed V and J ends, which lost 2 bases and 0 bases, there was a span of 14 bases. Looked up from germline, CDR1 is MNHEY and CDR2 is SVGEGT. The CDR3 has 17 amino acids.

This clonotype was seen more than once but under ten times. A read error may be the cause here, since a much bigger clone is one base away. The V call is TRBV4-1, the J call TRBJ2-5, with TRBD2 identical over 14 bases. The end of the DNA aligns better with TRBJ2-1, so the J call may be wrong. The germline gives CDR1 MGHRA, CDR2 YSYEKL. The CDR3 loop spans 18 amino acids. The CDR3 spells CASSQDTGLAGGQETQFF. The CDR3 nucleotides read TGCGCCAGCAGCCAAGACACCGGACTAGCGGGGGGCCAAGAGACCCAGTTCTTC.

This chain connects TRBV20-1 to TRBJ2-3; 11 bases match TRBD2. The CDR3 sequence is 13 residues long. V trimming: 3 bases; J trimming: 14 bases; junction bases outside the gene matches: 10. The germline gives CDR1 DFQATT, CDR2 SNEGSKA (reference sequence). CDR3 sequence (DNA): TGCAGTGCTAGCATAATCTCTAGCGGGGGGCTGTATTTT. It translates to CSASIISSGGLYF.

This clonotype was counted only a few times. CDR3 amino acids: CSAGDTAKNIQYF. CDR3 bases: TGCAGCGCTGGGGACACAGCCAAAAACATTCAGTACTTC. The J gene is TRBJ2-4, the V gene TRBV29-1, with D perhaps matching TRBD1 (6 bases). CDR1 is SQVTM and CDR2 is ANQGSEA in the germline V gene. V lost 7 bases, J lost 0 bases, and 10 bases lay in between. The CDR3 loop spans 13 amino acids.

V usage is TRBV3-1 and J usage is TRBJ2-1, with D possibly matching TRBD2 (7 bases). Germline assignment: CDR1 LGHDT and CDR2 YNNKEL (reference sequence). This CDR3 is built from 14 residues. Trimming stripped 8 bases from V and 7 bases from J, with 18 bases between. CDR3 DNA: TGTGCCAGCGTCTTTACCGGGGGGACAAATGAGCAGTTCTTC. Translating gives CASVFTGGTNEQFF.

J is TRBJ2-3 and V is TRBV28; 7 bases map to TRBD1. Germline V gene lookup returns CDR1 MDHEN and CDR2 SYDVKM. J gave up 2 bases and V 6 bases, and 11 bases lay outside the gene matches. This CDR3 comprises 16 residues. The CDR3 DNA follows: TGTGCCAGCAGCCCCCCGGGACAGCCTTACACAGATACGCAGTATTTT. Encoded protein: CASSPPGQPYTDTQYF.

This clonotype was seen a handful of times. The gene calls are TRBV7-2 and TRBJ2-7; D ambiguous. V was clipped by 3 bases and J by 5 bases, with 8 bases between them. This CDR3 comprises 12 residues. Germline-derived CDR1 and CDR2 are SGHTA and FQGNSA. This CDR3 reads CASSFISDEQYF. In DNA, the CDR3 is TGTGCCAGCAGCTTCATCTCGGACGAGCAGTACTTC.

The chain is built from TRBV20-1 and TRBJ1-5, with D possibly matching TRBD1 (5 bases). The CDR3 sequence is 16 residues long. Per germline, CDR1 DFQATT and CDR2 SNEGSKA (reference sequence). Trimming took off 3 bases at V and 1 base at J, with 16 bases between the two ends. CDR3 sequence: CSARDIWRTSNQPQHF. DNA for the CDR3: TGCAGTGCTAGGGACATATGGCGGACAAGCAATCAGCCCCAGCATTTT.

This chain joins TRBV6-2 or TRBV6-3 and TRBJ1-5; D ambiguous. This CDR3 spans 14 amino acids. Germline loops: CDR1 MNHEY, CDR2 SVGEGT. V was cut by 5 bases and J by 0 bases, with 8 bases left in between. CDR3 loop: CASSTHDSNQPQHF. The CDR3 bases are TGTGCCAGCAGTACCCATGATAGCAATCAGCCCCAGCATTTT.

The genes are TRBV5-6 and TRBJ2-7, with TRBD1 matching over 9 bases. Trimming took 1 base from V and 6 from J; bases not matched to a gene: 11. Germline V gene sequence: CDR1 SGHDT, CDR2 YYEEEE. This CDR3 is built from 16 residues. This chain's CDR3 is CASSLKQGALRSEQYF. CDR3 sequence (DNA): TGTGCCAGCAGCTTGAAACAGGGGGCGCTTCGATCCGAGCAGTACTTC. The variable domain in full, with the rest retrieved from reference TRBV5-6 and TRBJ2-7, is DAGVTQSPTHLIKTRGQQVTLRCSPKSGHDTVSWYQQALGQGPQFIFQYYEEEERQRGNFPDRFSGHQFPNYSSELNVNALLLGDSALYLCASSLKQGALRSEQYFGPGTRLTVT.

The gene calls are TRBV9 and TRBJ2-3; TRBD2 might be the D (6 bases). V lost 4 bases to trimming and J lost 5 bases, with 17 bases between them. The CDR3 is made up of 15 amino acids. Germline V gene data show CDR1 as SGDLS and CDR2 as YYNGEE. The CDR3 nucleotides are TGTGCCAGCAGCTATAGGAGGGGCAGTGGAGATACGCAGTATTTT. Protein product: CASSYRRGSGDTQYF.

The rearrangement uses TRBV15 and TRBJ2-1; the D gene is possibly TRBD1 (5 bases). The CDR3 runs to 15 residues. CDR1 is LNHNV and CDR2 is YYDKDF in the germline V gene (reference sequence). Trimming pared 1 base from V and 9 bases from J, leaving 16 bases between. The CDR3 bases are TGTGCCACCAGCAGAGTTTTTTCGGTAGGGGTTGAGCAGTTCTTC. Protein sequence: CATSRVFSVGVEQFF. The variable domain in full, with the rest retrieved from reference TRBV15 and TRBJ2-1, is DAMVIQNPRYQVTQFGKPVTLSCSQTLNHNVMYWYQQKSSQAPKLLFHYYDKDFNNEADTPDNFQSRRPNTSFCFLDIRSPGLGDTAMYLCATSRVFSVGVEQFFGPGTRLTVL.

The genes are TRBV20-1 and TRBJ1-2; D is perhaps TRBD1 (5 bases). The CDR3 contains 16 residues. V was cut by 6 bases and J by 4 bases, with 24 bases left in between. Per the germline V gene, CDR1 is DFQATT and CDR2 is SNEGSKA (reference sequence). CDR3 sequence: CSARPRGGPSFYGYTF. The CDR3 coding sequence is TGCAGTGCCCGTCCTCGGGGGGGTCCCAGCTTCTATGGCTACACCTTC.